Detailed here is one TCR beta chain. In its sample, this clone was seen a few times. Its recognized antigen is unknown. No much larger clone exists at a distance of one base, and base qualities are not known. This sample stems from a study of beta chain features in type 1 diabetes listed by TCRdb under 2018. With respect to the entire study: Patients and healthy donors did not differ in mean age, gender distribution, total cell number or subset yield. A total of 107,917,701 sorted cells were examined across all samples, and the number of cells per subset was strongly correlated with RNA yield. The study compared the TCRB repertoires of sorted circulating CD4+ T cell subsets in recently diagnosed type 1 diabetes patients with those in matched healthy donors. Regulatory and stem cell-like memory subsets were obtained from only 8 patients and roughly eight healthy donors, while naive and central memory subsets were obtained from all 30 or so donors. Overall study outcomes, separate from this receptor: Fewer insertions and more nucleotide deletions at VDJ recombination sites were observed in patients with type 1 diabetes, implying thymic rearrangement abnormalities. In all four CD4+ subsets, TCRB CDR3 length was moderately but significantly shorter in type 1 diabetes patients. PCR might favor shorter templates, but patient and control samples were amplified and corrected together, so any skew would affect both groups equally. Naive, central memory and regulatory TCRB repertoires appeared to be more alike among patients than among healthy donors. Only small numbers of individuals were included in the HLA sub-analyses, which left unresolved whether HLA type had any influence on TCRB rearrangement. Because cDNA was sequenced instead of genomic DNA, activated cells with high expression could be over-represented, although the groups did not differ in activation or CD3 levels.

Each donor gave one peripheral blood draw, averaging approximately 110 mL, which was collected into heparinised tubes. A BD FACSAria II and a panel including CD45RO, CCR7, CD25, CD127, CD95 and CD27 were used to sort naive, central memory, regulatory and stem cell-like memory CD4+ T cells. A purity above 98% was achieved for all sorted populations. PBMCs were isolated right away by Lymphoprep density gradient centrifugation and were stained directly, without culture. Samples were stained and sorted in pairs, with one healthy donor and one patient per experiment, so that batch effects were minimized. The CDR1 and CDR2 encoded by the germline V gene are SGHTA and FQGNSA. The CDR3 runs 15 amino acids, cysteine and phenylalanine included. This entry keeps only the CDR3 DNA: 45 bases, framed from base 1. Trimming removed 5 bases from V and 5 bases from J, leaving 16 bases between the germline ends. The entire isolated RNA was reverse transcribed using the High Capacity cDNA Reverse Transcription Kit, and thus expressed TCRB transcripts were sequenced. Naive, central memory and regulatory T cell samples underwent deep immunoSEQ sequencing, averaging around 3.6 million total reads per sample. Sorted cells were lysed in RLT buffer and RNA was extracted with DNase-treated RNeasy Micro or Mini kits, depending on cell number. To prevent cross-contamination, every cell subset was processed on its own, while patient and healthy donor samples were processed together. The immunoSEQ multiplex PCR was used to amplify TCRB sequences from cDNA, generating 87-bp fragments that spanned the CDR3 region. Sequencing of the amplicons was performed on the Illumina HiSeq platform. Processing in the source paper ran as follows. PCR bias was computationally corrected using synthetic template baselines, reads within Hamming distance 2 were collapsed, and singletons that could not be merged were discarded. By aligning reads against IMGT, V, D and J genes, CDR3 length, and insertions or deletions at six rearrangement sites were assigned. Within each subset, clonotype counts were normalized to sorted cell number, after which true diversity and Gini coefficients were computed with the tcR R package. Repertoire sharing was quantified using the overlap coefficient calculated on TCRB nucleotide sequences. As a proxy for the pre-selection repertoire, out-of-frame TCRB sequences from naive cells were analyzed. Drawn from immuneACCESS, this table holds only the in-frame rearrangements with V and J called that TCRdb kept. Clones are partly lost; checked studies trace under half to an unresolved V gene and leave the rest unexplained. That table is the source of V, J and clone size, and D and trimming were worked out from the DNA. The sample data list hundreds of thousands of clones, and roughly 15% of these were observed just once. Of the sample, about 0.02% falls within the top ten clones.

In this chain, TRBV7-2 is recombined with TRBJ2-4, with the D gene call left open. The TCR comes from a woman younger than 30 in good health. Specimen: naive CD4+ T cells from blood. The cell subset or site label, read with the paper, signifies: true naive CD4+ T cells. The CDR3 reads CASSPRPARENIQYF. The sequenced DNA is TGTGCCAGCAGCCCGAGACCCGCACGAGAAAACATTCAGTACTTC.